This TCR beta chain comes out of a study of blood T cell repertoires in COVID-19. About the study: The origin of the acute and convalescent COVID-19 samples was the United States, Italy and Spain.

Trimming shortened V by 2 bases and J by 7 bases, and 6 bases separated the two germline ends. The CDR3 runs 13 residues. Germline V lookup: CDR1 MRHNA, CDR2 SNTAGT. There are a few counts of this clone. The method was immunoSEQ multiplex PCR; TCRdb's version includes in-frame clones alone and lacks a portion of them. Of about 30,000 clones listed, around 88% are singletons. The TCR was taken from a human donor in a cohort sampled during active COVID-19. The sequenced material came from peripheral blood. The chain is built from TRBV6-4 and TRBJ1-6; a possible D gene is TRBD1 (6 bases). The CDR3 sequence: CASSDQGNSPLHF. In nucleotides, the CDR3 is TGTGCCAGCAGTGACCAGGGGAATTCACCCCTCCACTTT.